Below, 15 T cell receptor beta chains from the same sample are listed, as sequenced in a study of CD8+ T cells in alopecia areata. Treatment described: oral pan-JAK inhibitor, 5-10 mg twice daily. Extracted from the samples, RNA was reverse transcribed into cDNA to serve as the sequencing template. Sequencing used immunoSEQ multiplex PCR; TCRdb keeps in-frame clones, though not all of them. The repertoire consists of roughly 110,000 clones, with roughly 50% occurring once and the leading ten covering 9% to 15%. The sequences come from CD8+ T cells sorted from blood, collected at week 24, from a patient treated with tofacitinib. These receptors came from a human donor with alopecia areata.

This clone was recorded a few times. This chain uses TRBV5-6 with TRBJ2-3; TRBD2 is a possible D gene (7 bases). The CDR3 has 14 amino acids. Trimming removed 5 bases at V and 2 bases at J, with 12 bases between. Germline CDR1 is SGHDT and CDR2 is YYEEEE. DNA of the CDR3: TGTGCCAGCAGAAATGGGGGGGCCACAGATACGCAGTATTTT. This codes for CASRNGGATDTQYF. The whole variable domain, filled in from reference TRBV5-6 and TRBJ2-3, reads DAGVTQSPTHLIKTRGQQVTLRCSPKSGHDTVSWYQQALGQGPQFIFQYYEEEERQRGNFPDRFSGHQFPNYSSELNVNALLLGDSALYLCASRNGGATDTQYFGPGTRLTVL.

The chain links TRBV27 to TRBJ2-3; D ambiguous. Germline V lookup: CDR1 MNHEY, CDR2 SMNVEV (reference sequence). V was clipped by 6 bases and J by 1 base, with 8 bases between them. This CDR3 is built from 13 residues. CDR3 residues: CASSQRGTDTQYF. In nucleotides, the CDR3 is TGTGCCAGCAGCCAAAGGGGCACAGATACGCAGTATTTT.

There are a few counts of this clone. The rearrangement links TRBV5-6 to TRBJ2-7; maybe TRBD2 (5 bases). The CDR3 runs to 14 residues. Germline V gene data show CDR1 as SGHDT and CDR2 as YYEEEE. Trimming cost V 4 bases and J 4 bases, with 15 bases left between them. CDR3: CASSPGSLGYEQYF. The CDR3 nucleotides read TGTGCCAGCAGCCCGGGATCCTTGGGATACGAGCAGTACTTC.

The chain links TRBV7-9 to TRBJ1-1, with D possibly matching TRBD1 (6 bases). Trimming left V 4 bases short and J 4 bases short, with 13 bases between. CDR3 length: 14 residues. Germline CDR1 and CDR2: SEHNR and FQNEAQ (reference sequence). This CDR3 reads CASSSDSLVTEAFF. For the CDR3, the DNA is TGTGCCAGCAGCTCGGACAGCTTAGTCACTGAAGCTTTCTTT.

DNA of the CDR3: TGTGCCAGCAGCCTGGGCGCAGGGGTCCAAGAGACCCAGTACTTC. Protein sequence: CASSLGAGVQETQYF. The rearrangement joins TRBV13 to TRBJ2-5; D might be TRBD1 (6 bases). Trimming took off 5 bases at V and 1 base at J, with 14 bases between the two ends. Looked up from germline, CDR1 is PRHDT and CDR2 is FYEKMQ (reference sequence). The CDR3 runs 15 residues.

The chain recombines TRBV4-1 with TRBJ2-5; possibly TRBD2 for D (5 bases). The germline V gene has CDR1 MGHRA and CDR2 YSYEKL. The CDR3 consists of 18 residues. The V and J ends lost 1 base and 2 bases respectively, with 20 bases between them. CDR3 DNA: TGCGCCAGCAGCCAAGGAAGTAGGGCAACGGGGTGGCAAGAGACCCAGTACTTC. Its translation: CASSQGSRATGWQETQYF.

V is TRBV9 and J is TRBJ2-2; TRBD1 matches at 7 bases. There are 18 residues in the CDR3. The J segment lost 0 bases and the V segment lost 1 base, leaving 9 bases of the junction unmatched. Germline V gene sequence: CDR1 SGDLS, CDR2 YYNGEE. The CDR3 DNA is TGTGCCAGCAGCGTAACCCCCTCAACAGGGGCGAACACCGGGGAGCTGTTTTTT. Translation gives CASSVTPSTGANTGELFF.

As DNA, the CDR3 is TGTGCCAGTAGTATAGTTCACACTGGCTACAATGAGCAGTTCTTC. It codes for CASSIVHTGYNEQFF. This sequence joins TRBV19 and TRBJ2-1; D not certain. The CDR3 consists of 15 residues. CDR1 LNHDA and CDR2 SQIVND come from the germline V gene (reference sequence). Trimming shortened V by 1 base and J by 3 bases, and 10 bases separated the two germline ends.

The chain links TRBV6-1 to TRBJ1-2; 9 positions match TRBD1. Trimming took 0 bases from V and 8 from J; bases not matched to a gene: 13. Germline values: CDR1 MNHNS, CDR2 SASEGT. The CDR3 is 17 residues long. CDR3 loop: CASSEARPGQGSKGYTF. Written as DNA, the CDR3 is TGTGCCAGCAGTGAAGCTCGCCCGGGACAGGGCTCTAAGGGCTACACCTTC.

This chain connects TRBV6-6 to TRBJ2-7, with TRBD1 as a possible D gene (6 bases). CDR1 MNHNY and CDR2 SVGAGI come from the germline V gene (reference sequence). This CDR3 contains 14 residues. The V end lost 6 bases, the J end lost 3 bases, and 15 bases lay between the germline ends. The CDR3 bases are TGTGCCAGCAGATCGGGACAACCTCTCTACGAGCAGTACTTC. Its protein product is CASRSGQPLYEQYF.

The chain carries TRBV30 and TRBJ2-7; D call uncertain. V was clipped by 1 base and J by 3 bases, with 10 bases between them. CDR3 length equals 13 residues. Germline CDR1 is GTSNPN and CDR2 is SVGIG (reference sequence). CDR3: CAWSGGHSYEQYF. The CDR3 nucleotides read TGTGCCTGGAGTGGAGGCCACAGCTACGAGCAGTACTTC.

This clone was counted once. The V and J genes are TRBV30 and TRBJ1-1; D uncertain. Germline V gene data show CDR1 as GTSNPN and CDR2 as SVGIG (reference sequence). This CDR3 has 14 residues. The V end was cut by 2 bases, the J end by 2 bases, with 12 bases between. In DNA form, the CDR3 reads TGTGCCTGGAGTCTGGGCGAAGCAAACACTGAAGCTTTCTTT. Protein sequence: CAWSLGEANTEAFF.

This chain uses TRBV19 with TRBJ2-2; 8 bases line up with TRBD1. The germline V gene encodes CDR1 LNHDA and CDR2 SQIVND (reference sequence). The CDR3 is 14 residues long. V shed 6 bases and J 9 bases; nucleotides not matched to a gene: 9. The CDR3 region is CASSLDREERELFF. The CDR3 DNA follows: TGTGCCAGTAGCCTGGACAGGGAAGAGAGGGAGCTGTTTTTT.

This clone was detected only once. The chain combines TRBV13 with TRBJ2-3, with D tentatively TRBD2 (6 bases). The ends were cut back, 3 bases at V and 4 bases at J, with 14 bases in the middle. The CDR3 runs 15 residues. From germline, CDR1 is PRHDT and CDR2 FYEKMQ (reference sequence). CDR3 in amino acids: CASSFGGKGADTQYF. CDR3 DNA sequence: TGTGCCAGCAGCTTTGGGGGGAAAGGCGCAGATACGCAGTATTTT.

The V and J genes are TRBV27 and TRBJ2-1; 7 bases align to TRBD1. The germline gives CDR1 MNHEY, CDR2 SMNVEV (reference sequence). V was pared by 5 bases and J by 6 bases, with 10 bases of the junction left unmatched. This CDR3 is built from 15 residues. The CDR3 DNA is TGTGCCAGCAGTATCCGACAGGGACGATCCAATGAGCAGTTCTTC. Its translation: CASSIRQGRSNEQFF.